These T cell receptor beta chains were read from a single sample in a study of blood T cell repertoires in COVID-19. Measured with immunoSEQ multiplex PCR; TCRdb has only the in-frame clones, and not every one. The repertoire consists of 450,000 to 500,000 clones, with 80% to 90% occurring once and the leading ten covering about 3%. Sequences were obtained from peripheral blood. These receptors came from a human donor in a cohort sampled during active COVID-19. CDR3s include the opening cysteine and the closing phenylalanine or tryptophan. Fields, in order: J gene, clone size, D gene, V gene, CDR3 DNA, CDR3 protein. D genes are given only for firm matches. Size is omitted from some rows. Given values are once, few, many or a class for expanded clones.

j_gene: TRBJ2-1; abundance: once; d_gene: TRBD1; v_gene: TRBV5-4; CDR3nt: TGTGCCAGCACCCCCCCCTTTGGACAGGGCTTTACAATGAGCCAGGTCTTC; CDR3aa: CASTPPFGQGFTMSQVF
j_gene: TRBJ2-2; abundance: NA; d_gene: TRBD2; v_gene: TRBV9; CDR3nt: TGTGCCAGCAGCCCCCGACTTCTAGCGGCCACCGGGGAGCTGTTTTTT; CDR3aa: CASSPRLLAATGELFF
j_gene: TRBJ2-1; abundance: many; d_gene: TRBD2; v_gene: TRBV15; CDR3nt: TGTGCCACCAGCGGATCGGGACTAGCGGGAGTGGCCTACAATGAGCAGTTCTTC; CDR3aa: CATSGSGLAGVAYNEQFF
j_gene: TRBJ1-5; abundance: few; d_gene: TRBD1; v_gene: TRBV28; CDR3nt: TGTGCCAGCACCACAGCCGCTAAGGGACAGATCTCTCGGTATAGCAATCAGCCCCAGCATTTT; CDR3aa: CASTTAAKGQISRYSNQPQHF
j_gene: TRBJ2-5; abundance: NA; d_gene: TRBD1; v_gene: TRBV27; CDR3nt: TGTGCCAGCAGTTTAGGGGGGACAGGGAATTTTAAGACCCAGTACTTC; CDR3aa: CASSLGGTGNFKTQYF
j_gene: TRBJ2-7; abundance: NA; d_gene: NA; v_gene: TRBV5-1; CDR3nt: TGCGCCAGCAGCTCGAATGAAGGAACAGGATCCTACGAGCAGTACTTC; CDR3aa: CASSSNEGTGSYEQYF
j_gene: TRBJ2-1; abundance: NA; d_gene: TRBD2; v_gene: TRBV3-1/TRBV3-2; CDR3nt: TGTGCCAGCAGCCAAGGCGGGGGGATCTACAATGAGCAGTTCTTC; CDR3aa: CASSQGGGIYNEQFF
j_gene: TRBJ1-3; abundance: NA; d_gene: NA; v_gene: TRBV3-1/TRBV3-2; CDR3nt: TGTGCCAGCACCGACAGTGGGCGCACCATATATTTT; CDR3aa: CASTDSGRTIYF
j_gene: TRBJ2-7; abundance: NA; d_gene: TRBD1; v_gene: TRBV12-3/TRBV12-4; CDR3nt: TGTGCCAGCAGGACAGGGGGCAGCGAGCAGTACTTC; CDR3aa: CASRTGGSEQYF
j_gene: TRBJ1-5; abundance: NA; d_gene: NA; v_gene: TRBV7-8; CDR3nt: TGTGCCAGCAGCTCCCGCAGGTTCAATCAGCCCCAGCATTTT; CDR3aa: CASSSRRFNQPQHF
j_gene: TRBJ2-1; abundance: NA; d_gene: TRBD1; v_gene: TRBV19; CDR3nt: TGTGCCAGTAGTAACCAGGGGGTAAGGGAGCAGTTCTTC; CDR3aa: CASSNQGVREQFF
j_gene: TRBJ2-1; abundance: NA; d_gene: TRBD2; v_gene: TRBV7-9; CDR3nt: TGTGCCAGCAGCCTGAATAGCGGGAGGGCCCTGGATGAGCAGTTCTTC; CDR3aa: CASSLNSGRALDEQFF
j_gene: TRBJ1-1; abundance: NA; d_gene: TRBD1; v_gene: TRBV6-5; CDR3nt: TGTGCCAGCAGTTACTCTCCAACAGGGGATTTCCCTGAAGCTTTCTTT; CDR3aa: CASSYSPTGDFPEAFF
j_gene: TRBJ1-4; abundance: once; d_gene: NA; v_gene: TRBV3-1/TRBV3-2; CDR3nt: TGTGCCAGCAGCCAGACAGCAACTAATGAAAAACTGTTTTTT; CDR3aa: CASSQTATNEKLFF
j_gene: TRBJ2-5; abundance: NA; d_gene: NA; v_gene: TRBV3-1/TRBV3-2; CDR3nt: TGTGCCAGCAGCCCGGTGGCGCGGAGGATCCAAGAGACCCAGTACTTC; CDR3aa: CASSPVARRIQETQYF
j_gene: TRBJ1-3; abundance: NA; d_gene: NA; v_gene: TRBV12-3/TRBV12-4; CDR3nt: TGTGCCAGCAGTTTACGCTCTGGAAACACCATATATTTT; CDR3aa: CASSLRSGNTIYF
j_gene: TRBJ1-1; abundance: few; d_gene: NA; v_gene: TRBV30; CDR3nt: TGTGCCTGGTTTACAGGGATGGACACTGAAGCTTTCTTT; CDR3aa: CAWFTGMDTEAFF
j_gene: TRBJ1-3; abundance: NA; d_gene: NA; v_gene: TRBV30; CDR3nt: TGTGCCTGGACCACGGGAAGGGCTGGAAACACCATATATTTT; CDR3aa: CAWTTGRAGNTIYF
j_gene: TRBJ1-2; abundance: NA; d_gene: NA; v_gene: TRBV19; CDR3nt: TGTGCCAGTAGTTCACAATGGGGAGGTGGCTACACCTTC; CDR3aa: CASSSQWGGGYTF
j_gene: TRBJ1-3; abundance: NA; d_gene: NA; v_gene: TRBV6-5; CDR3nt: TGTGCCAGCAGCCAAGCCCAATCTGGAAACACCATATATTTT; CDR3aa: CASSQAQSGNTIYF
j_gene: TRBJ2-7; abundance: NA; d_gene: TRBD2; v_gene: TRBV6-5; CDR3nt: TGTGTCTCCGGGACTAGCGGACTCTACGAGCAGTACTTC; CDR3aa: CVSGTSGLYEQYF
j_gene: TRBJ1-1; abundance: NA; d_gene: NA; v_gene: TRBV18; CDR3nt: TGTGCCAGCTCACTGGAGGGAAGCGATACTGAAGCTTTCTTT; CDR3aa: CASSLEGSDTEAFF
j_gene: TRBJ1-2; abundance: few; d_gene: TRBD1; v_gene: TRBV9; CDR3nt: TGTGCCAGCAGCACCAGGGGGCGAAATGGCTACACCTTC; CDR3aa: CASSTRGRNGYTF
j_gene: TRBJ2-5; abundance: many; d_gene: NA; v_gene: TRBV4-2; CDR3nt: TGTGCCAGCAGCCAAGATATGAGGACCCAGTACTTC; CDR3aa: CASSQDMRTQYF
j_gene: TRBJ2-3; abundance: NA; d_gene: TRBD2; v_gene: TRBV27; CDR3nt: TGTGCCAGCAGTTTTGCCCCGGGACTAGCTGTCACAGATACGCAGTATTTT; CDR3aa: CASSFAPGLAVTDTQYF
j_gene: TRBJ1-4; abundance: NA; d_gene: TRBD1; v_gene: TRBV18; CDR3nt: TGTGCCAGCTCATGGGACAGGGAAGGTGAAAAACTGTTTTTT; CDR3aa: CASSWDREGEKLFF
j_gene: TRBJ1-1; abundance: NA; d_gene: NA; v_gene: TRBV2; CDR3nt: TGTGCCAGCAGTGCCGGACAGTACACTGAAGCTTTCTTT; CDR3aa: CASSAGQYTEAFF
j_gene: TRBJ2-3; abundance: NA; d_gene: TRBD1; v_gene: TRBV5-6; CDR3nt: TGTGCCAGCAGCCCGGGACAGGGCTTACCAGATACGCAGTATTTT; CDR3aa: CASSPGQGLPDTQYF
j_gene: TRBJ1-1; abundance: NA; d_gene: NA; v_gene: TRBV6-5; CDR3nt: TGTGCCAGCAGTTACTCGATTTCCCTCTATACTGAAGCTTTCTTT; CDR3aa: CASSYSISLYTEAFF
j_gene: TRBJ2-3; abundance: NA; d_gene: TRBD2; v_gene: TRBV6-1; CDR3nt: TGTGCCAGCAGTGACCGCCCGACTAGCGGGACTAGCACAGATACGCAGTATTTT; CDR3aa: CASSDRPTSGTSTDTQYF
j_gene: TRBJ2-7; abundance: NA; d_gene: TRBD2; v_gene: TRBV4-2; CDR3nt: TGTGCCAGCAGCCAAGAGAGGGGGCTAGCGGGAGATTCTTACGAGCAGTACTTC; CDR3aa: CASSQERGLAGDSYEQYF
j_gene: TRBJ1-2; abundance: NA; d_gene: TRBD1; v_gene: TRBV5-4; CDR3nt: TGTGCCAGCAGCCCTGGACAGGAGGTCTTCTATGGCTACACCTTC; CDR3aa: CASSPGQEVFYGYTF
j_gene: TRBJ2-2; abundance: few; d_gene: NA; v_gene: TRBV7-2; CDR3nt: TGTGCCAGCAGCTTAATAGTAAACACCGGGGAGCTGTTTTTT; CDR3aa: CASSLIVNTGELFF
j_gene: TRBJ2-7; abundance: NA; d_gene: NA; v_gene: TRBV6-1; CDR3nt: TGTGCCAGCAGTGACAGTGGGGCGGCCCCTTACGAGCAGTACTTC; CDR3aa: CASSDSGAAPYEQYF
j_gene: TRBJ2-7; abundance: NA; d_gene: NA; v_gene: TRBV7-9; CDR3nt: TGTGCCAGCAGCTTAGCGCAGACAGAGAAGCGCGAGCAGTACTTC; CDR3aa: CASSLAQTEKREQYF
j_gene: TRBJ1-2; abundance: NA; d_gene: NA; v_gene: TRBV5-1; CDR3nt: TGCGCCAGCAGCTTGTCTGTTCCGAACTATGGCTACACCTTC; CDR3aa: CASSLSVPNYGYTF
j_gene: TRBJ2-5; abundance: NA; d_gene: TRBD1; v_gene: TRBV11-2; CDR3nt: TGTGCCAGCAGCTTAACCGGGACAGGGGGCTGGGAGACCCAGTACTTC; CDR3aa: CASSLTGTGGWETQYF